These 26 T cell receptor beta chains originate from one sample sequenced in a study of blood T cell repertoires in COVID-19. Method: immunoSEQ multiplex PCR; TCRdb's copy keeps in-frame clones and lacks some. The sample has under 250,000 clones, more than 70% seen once. The sample consisted of peripheral blood. The receptors shown here come from a woman older than 75 with COVID-19, enrolled during active disease.

Only one count was recorded for this clone. The chain carries TRBV21-1 and TRBJ1-2; TRBD1 is the table's D call, not checked against the DNA. TRBV21-1 is marked as a pseudogene. The CDR3 extends over 15 amino acids. Here the CDR3 reads CASSTDRDSNNGYTF. The DNA of the CDR3 is TGTGCCAGCAGCACAGACCGGGACAGTAATAATGGCTACACCTTC.

This clone was counted once. The V gene is TRBV18, the J gene TRBJ2-1, with 13 bases aligning to TRBD2. Germline lookup yields CDR1 KGHSH and CDR2 LQKENI. V lost 6 bases, J lost 11 bases, and 10 bases stayed unmatched. This CDR3 spans 15 amino acids. The CDR3: CASSPIGLAGEKQFF. The CDR3 region has the DNA TGTGCCAGCTCTCCTATCGGACTAGCGGGGGAAAAGCAGTTCTTC.

This clone was picked up one time. The chain combines TRBV4-3 with TRBJ2-2, with 9 bases that match TRBD1. J gave up 4 bases and V 2 bases, and 2 bases lay outside the gene matches. The CDR3 spans 15 residues. Germline V gives CDR1 LGHNA, CDR2 YSLEER. CDR3: CASSQPDRGTGELFF. DNA for the CDR3: TGCGCCAGCAGCCAACCGGACAGGGGCACCGGGGAGCTGTTTTTT.

The chain recombines TRBV5-1 with TRBJ1-3, with D tentatively TRBD1 (5 bases). The CDR3 has 13 amino acids. The V and J ends lost 5 bases and 12 bases respectively, with 18 bases between them. Germline loops: CDR1 SGHRS, CDR2 YFSETQ. This CDR3 is CASRLTLQESIYF. For the CDR3, the DNA is TGCGCCAGCAGACTCACTTTACAGGAAAGCATATATTTT.

Comments on this clone: A much more abundant neighbour one base away suggests this may be a read error. The V and J genes are TRBV7-9 and TRBJ1-5, with D perhaps TRBD1 (5 bases). V lost 1 base and J 5 bases, leaving 9 bases between the germline ends. CDR1 and CDR2 (germline): SEHNR, FQNEAQ (reference sequence). The CDR3 loop spans 14 amino acids. The CDR3 nucleotides read TGTGCCAGCAGCTTAGATGGGGGGGATCAGCCCCAGCATTTT. This translates into CASSLDGGDQPQHF.

The chain has TRBV9 and TRBJ2-1, with TRBD2 identical over 10 bases. The V gene end was trimmed by 4 bases and the J gene end by 4 bases; junction bases not matched to a gene: 8. Germline lookup yields CDR1 SGDLS and CDR2 YYNGEE. The CDR3 length is 16 residues. The DNA of the CDR3 is TGTGCCAGCAGCACCCTTAGCGGGGGGCCTTACAATGAGCAGTTCTTC. Translated: CASSTLSGGPYNEQFF.

The sample holds one count of this clone. The rearrangement joins TRBV28 to TRBJ1-1; possible D gene TRBD1, 5 bases. The CDR3 length is 14 residues. Germline CDR1 MDHEN, CDR2 SYDVKM. V shed 2 bases and J shed 2 bases, with 9 bases lying between them. The CDR3 DNA follows: TGTGCCAGCAGTTTACAGGGCCCTAACACTGAAGCTTTCTTT. Residues: CASSLQGPNTEAFF.

This rearrangement joins TRBV10-3 to TRBJ1-2, with a tentative D call TRBD1 (6 bases). The CDR3 has 16 amino acids. The germline CDR1 and CDR2 sequences are ENHRY and SYGVKD. Trimming took 0 bases from V and 0 from J, leaving 11 bases between them. The CDR3, as DNA: TGTGCCATCAGTGAGTCGACGGGGGGGCCTAACTATGGCTACACCTTC. It codes for CAISESTGGPNYGYTF.

The chain carries TRBV5-4 and TRBJ2-1, with D unclear. V lost 2 bases and J lost 0, with 9 bases in between. Germline loops: CDR1 SGHNT, CDR2 YYREEE (reference sequence). The CDR3 has 15 residues. The CDR3 nucleotides are TGTGCCAGCAGCTTAATCCTAAGCTCCTACAATGAGCAGTTCTTC. This gives the protein CASSLILSSYNEQFF.

The chain uses TRBV7-2 and TRBJ1-2, with 7 bases matching TRBD1. With 5 bases clipped from V and 3 bases from J, the junction kept 9 bases outside the gene matches. This CDR3 contains 15 residues. Germline loops: CDR1 SGHTA, CDR2 FQGNSA. The CDR3: CASSLGQAPHYGYTF. For the CDR3, the DNA is TGTGCCAGCAGCCTCGGACAGGCCCCCCACTATGGCTACACCTTC.

The chain uses TRBV24-1 and TRBJ1-1, with TRBD1 identical over 8 bases. This CDR3 is built from 14 residues. V lost 5 bases, J lost 5 bases, and 6 bases stayed unmatched. Germline V gene sequence: CDR1 KGHDR, CDR2 SFDVKD. The CDR3 sequence is CATSAGGAWTEAFF. The CDR3 nucleotides read TGTGCCACCAGTGCAGGGGGCGCATGGACTGAAGCTTTCTTT.

The chain recombines TRBV19 with TRBJ1-1; the D is unclear. With 4 bases removed from V and 1 base from J, the gap between germline ends came to 7 bases. The germline gives CDR1 LNHDA, CDR2 SQIVND (reference sequence). The CDR3 has 13 residues. The CDR3 DNA follows: TGTGCCAGTAGTACCAGACAGAACACTGAAGCTTTCTTT. As protein: CASSTRQNTEAFF.

The J gene is TRBJ1-4, the V gene TRBV30; D unresolved. In germline, CDR1 is GTSNPN, CDR2 SVGIG (reference sequence). The CDR3 sequence is 14 residues long. V lost 2 bases, J lost 0 bases, and 7 bases lay in between. CDR3 residues: CAWSPRSTNEKLFF. Written as DNA, the CDR3 is TGTGCCTGGAGTCCCCGGTCAACTAATGAAAAACTGTTTTTT.

V is TRBV23-1 and J is TRBJ2-2, with TRBD1 matching 7 bases. TRBV23-1 is noted as an ORF with a role that remains uncertain. The J segment lost 3 bases and the V segment lost 7 bases, leaving 5 bases of the junction unmatched. There are 14 residues in the CDR3. This CDR3 reads CASTKDRYTGELFF. For the CDR3, the DNA is TGCGCCAGCACCAAGGACAGGTACACCGGGGAGCTGTTTTTT.

The chain links TRBV20-1 to TRBJ1-1; possibly TRBD1 for D (6 bases). The V gene's germline CDR1 is DFQATT and CDR2 SNEGSKA (reference sequence). With 7 bases removed from V and 4 bases from J, the gap between germline ends came to 10 bases. The CDR3 totals 11 residues. In DNA, the CDR3 is TGCAGTGGGACAGAGGTCACTGAAGCTTTCTTT. As protein: CSGTEVTEAFF.

The gene calls are TRBV30 and TRBJ1-2; D unclear. V was pared by 4 bases and J by 2 bases, with 14 bases between. Germline V gene lookup returns CDR1 GTSNPN and CDR2 SVGIG (reference sequence). The CDR3 has 14 residues. Written as DNA, the CDR3 is TGTGCCTGGACCGGGAAACAGCCCAACTATGGCTACACCTTC. Translation: CAWTGKQPNYGYTF.

The chain employs TRBV30 and TRBJ1-5; 8 bases fit TRBD1. The CDR3 runs 16 residues. Germline V gene sequence: CDR1 GTSNPN, CDR2 SVGIG (reference sequence). The V segment lost 0 bases and the J segment 2 bases; nucleotides outside the gene matches: 6. The CDR3 is CAWSVRGQVGNQPQHF. The CDR3 DNA sequence: TGTGCCTGGAGTGTCAGGGGGCAGGTGGGCAATCAGCCCCAGCATTTT.

About this clone itself: Other DNA variants within this sample encode the same CDR3. V gene TRBV19 combines with J gene TRBJ1-1; 12 bases agree with TRBD1. CDR1 is LNHDA and CDR2 is SQIVND in the germline V gene (reference sequence). This CDR3 is 16 amino acids long. V was pared by 6 bases and J by 0 bases, with 5 bases of the junction left unmatched. The CDR3 DNA sequence: TGTGCCAGTAGAACGGGACAGGGGGCAATGAACACTGAAGCTTTCTTT. Its protein product is CASRTGQGAMNTEAFF.

The V gene is TRBV12-3 or TRBV12-4, the J gene TRBJ2-1; D is unclear. CDR3 length: 11 residues. With 5 bases removed from V and 8 bases from J, the gap between germline ends came to 7 bases. CDR3 residues: CASSIRDEQFF. The DNA of the CDR3 is TGTGCCAGCAGTATTCGGGATGAGCAGTTCTTC.

This clone appeared a few times. The chain couples TRBV6-6 to TRBJ1-1, with TRBD1 matching 9 bases. V lost 5 bases and J lost 2; bases outside the gene matches: 18. The CDR3 contains 19 residues. Per germline, CDR1 MNHNY and CDR2 SVGAGI (reference sequence). The CDR3 DNA follows: TGTGCCAGCAGTCCCACACGTTACAGGGGGCGTACCGGAAACACTGAAGCTTTCTTT. It yields the protein CASSPTRYRGRTGNTEAFF.

The genes are TRBV18 and TRBJ2-3; D call uncertain. Germline assignment: CDR1 KGHSH and CDR2 LQKENI. This CDR3 contains 11 residues. V lost 3 bases to trimming and J lost 5 bases, with 3 bases between them. This CDR3 is CASSPIDTQYF. CDR3 DNA: TGTGCCAGCTCACCCATAGATACGCAGTATTTT.

V is TRBV5-4 and J is TRBJ1-2, with D tentatively TRBD1 (5 bases). CDR1 and CDR2 (germline): SGHNT, YYREEE (reference sequence). V was shortened by 4 bases and J by 5 bases, with 15 bases between the two germline ends. This CDR3 spans 14 amino acids. CDR3 in DNA: TGTGCCAGCAGCCTGGGGGGGGAATATTATGGCTACACCTTC. It translates to CASSLGGEYYGYTF.

The chain recombines TRBV6-6 with TRBJ1-1, with TRBD1 as a possible D gene (6 bases). Germline values: CDR1 MNHNY, CDR2 SVGAGI (reference sequence). The CDR3 has 15 amino acids. V was pared by 5 bases and J by 1 base, with 14 bases between. The CDR3 spells CASSKQGFKNTEAFF. The CDR3 DNA reads as TGTGCCAGCAGTAAACAGGGCTTTAAGAACACTGAAGCTTTCTTT.

The chain carries TRBV28 and TRBJ1-2; 8 bases match TRBD1. The length of the CDR3 is 16 residues. J gave up 8 bases and V 5 bases, and 16 bases lay outside the gene matches. Germline lookup yields CDR1 MDHEN and CDR2 SYDVKM. Here the CDR3 reads CASSLRGQVDLYGYTF. CDR3 nucleotides: TGTGCCAGCAGTCTCAGGGGGCAGGTAGATTTGTACGGCTACACCTTC.

The V gene is TRBV5-1, the J gene TRBJ2-3; 7 bases match TRBD1. Unmatched junction bases numbered 6, after V lost 6 bases and J lost 2 bases. The CDR3 covers 14 residues. Germline CDR1 reads SGHRS; CDR2 reads YFSETQ. CDR3 in DNA: TGCGCCAGCACCCCGGGACAGATCACAGATACGCAGTATTTT. Its protein is CASTPGQITDTQYF.

In this sample, this clone turned up a few times. The genes are TRBV5-8 and TRBJ2-3, with 12 positions matching TRBD2. Germline V gene lookup returns CDR1 SGHTS and CDR2 YDEGEE. The trim removed 4 bases at V and 5 bases at J, leaving 8 bases unmatched. The CDR3 has 16 amino acids. The CDR3 region is CASSPSSGGAGDTQYF. Written as DNA, the CDR3 is TGTGCCAGCAGCCCATCTAGCGGGGGGGCCGGAGATACGCAGTATTTT.